The rows below give T cell receptor beta chains drawn from one sample of a study of cytomegalovirus exposure and HLA in healthy donors. Data came from immunoSEQ multiplex PCR; TCRdb stores just in-frame clones and leaves some out. The profile covers roughly 200,000 clones, with around 87% appearing a single time and approximately 1.1% taken by the ten largest. The sample was PBMCs. The receptors were gathered from a boy between 2 and 10 years old in good health and CMV-seronegative. CDR3s include the opening cysteine and the closing phenylalanine or tryptophan. A D gene is named only where the DNA matches it firmly. Size tells how often a clone was seen (once, few, many) or the class of an expanded clone, and some rows leave it out.

v_call: TRBV7-3
d_call: -
clone_size: -
j_call: TRBJ2-5
cdr3_aa: CASSRTDGQETQYF
cdr3_nt: TGTGCCAGCAGCCGAACAGACGGCCAAGAGACCCAGTACTTC

v_call: TRBV18
d_call: -
clone_size: -
j_call: TRBJ1-2
cdr3_aa: CASSRAGDGYTF
cdr3_nt: TGTGCCAGCTCACGGGCAGGGGATGGCTACACCTTC

v_call: TRBV10-3
d_call: -
clone_size: -
j_call: TRBJ2-4
cdr3_aa: CAISEPGSHIQYF
cdr3_nt: TGTGCCATCAGTGAGCCAGGTAGTCACATTCAGTACTTC

v_call: TRBV14
d_call: -
clone_size: -
j_call: TRBJ2-7
cdr3_aa: CASSLLDGQTFYEQYF
cdr3_nt: TGTGCCAGCAGCCTCCTGGATGGACAGACTTTCTACGAGCAGTACTTC

v_call: TRBV30
d_call: -
clone_size: -
j_call: TRBJ2-5
cdr3_aa: CAWRGVGGEGQETQYF
cdr3_nt: TGTGCCTGGCGGGGGGTTGGGGGCGAGGGTCAAGAGACCCAGTACTTC

v_call: TRBV5-1
d_call: TRBD1
clone_size: -
j_call: TRBJ2-1
cdr3_aa: CASSPGGRQNEQFF
cdr3_nt: TGCGCCAGCAGCCCAGGGGGCCGACAGAATGAGCAGTTCTTC

v_call: TRBV30
d_call: -
clone_size: -
j_call: TRBJ1-1
cdr3_aa: CAWSWQNTEAFF
cdr3_nt: TGTGCCTGGAGTTGGCAAAACACTGAAGCTTTCTTT

v_call: TRBV7-9
d_call: TRBD1
clone_size: once
j_call: TRBJ2-7
cdr3_aa: CASSLSGTDYEQYF
cdr3_nt: TGTGCCAGCAGCTTATCGGGGACAGACTACGAGCAGTACTTC

v_call: TRBV29-1
d_call: TRBD1
clone_size: -
j_call: TRBJ2-1
cdr3_aa: CSVVWVGQGRNEQFF
cdr3_nt: TGCAGCGTTGTTTGGGTAGGACAGGGGAGGAATGAGCAGTTCTTC

v_call: TRBV7-9
d_call: -
clone_size: -
j_call: TRBJ2-7
cdr3_aa: CASSLGGAEQYF
cdr3_nt: TGTGCCAGCAGCTTAGGAGGTGCCGAGCAGTACTTC

v_call: TRBV27
d_call: -
clone_size: -
j_call: TRBJ2-3
cdr3_aa: CASSSWGASGAFDTQYF
cdr3_nt: TGTGCCAGCAGTTCCTGGGGGGCCAGCGGGGCGTTCGATACGCAGTATTTT

v_call: TRBV5-8
d_call: -
clone_size: -
j_call: TRBJ1-5
cdr3_aa: CASSPTGMGNQPQHF
cdr3_nt: TGTGCCAGCAGCCCCACGGGGATGGGCAATCAGCCCCAGCATTTT

v_call: TRBV5-1
d_call: -
clone_size: -
j_call: TRBJ1-4
cdr3_aa: CASSLVGGATNEKLFF
cdr3_nt: TGCGCCAGCAGCTTAGTAGGGGGAGCAACTAATGAAAAACTGTTTTTT

v_call: TRBV13
d_call: -
clone_size: -
j_call: TRBJ2-7
cdr3_aa: CASSNDQGPEQYF
cdr3_nt: TGTGCCAGCAGCAACGACCAGGGGCCCGAGCAGTACTTC

v_call: TRBV2
d_call: TRBD2
clone_size: -
j_call: TRBJ2-7
cdr3_aa: CASSEVREGSYEQYF
cdr3_nt: TGTGCCAGCAGTGAAGTACGGGAGGGCTCCTACGAGCAGTACTTC

v_call: TRBV7-9
d_call: TRBD1
clone_size: -
j_call: TRBJ2-2
cdr3_aa: CASSHLGTVYVNTGELFF
cdr3_nt: TGTGCCAGCAGCCATTTAGGGACAGTGTACGTGAACACCGGGGAGCTGTTTTTT

v_call: TRBV28
d_call: -
clone_size: -
j_call: TRBJ2-5
cdr3_aa: CASTVSDQETQYF
cdr3_nt: TGTGCCAGCACAGTTAGCGACCAAGAGACCCAGTACTTC

v_call: TRBV7-9
d_call: TRBD2
clone_size: -
j_call: TRBJ2-3
cdr3_aa: CASSLEGLGTDTQYF
cdr3_nt: TGTGCCAGCAGCTTAGAGGGACTAGGGACAGATACGCAGTATTTT

v_call: TRBV5-1
d_call: TRBD2
clone_size: -
j_call: TRBJ2-3
cdr3_aa: CASSFLGLAGPTDTQYF
cdr3_nt: TGCGCCAGCAGCTTTCTAGGACTAGCGGGCCCCACAGATACGCAGTATTTT

v_call: TRBV27
d_call: -
clone_size: -
j_call: TRBJ1-1
cdr3_aa: CASSLQGTNTEAFF
cdr3_nt: TGTGCCAGCAGCCTCCAGGGGACGAACACTGAAGCTTTCTTT

v_call: TRBV9
d_call: TRBD1
clone_size: -
j_call: TRBJ1-1
cdr3_aa: CASSVPPGGSYTEAFF
cdr3_nt: TGTGCCAGCAGCGTCCCACCAGGGGGCTCGTACACTGAAGCTTTCTTT

v_call: TRBV13
d_call: -
clone_size: -
j_call: TRBJ2-7
cdr3_aa: CASSLRADTYEQYF
cdr3_nt: TGTGCCAGCAGCCTTCGAGCGGATACCTACGAGCAGTACTTC

v_call: TRBV6-4
d_call: TRBD2
clone_size: -
j_call: TRBJ2-3
cdr3_aa: CAGSSGEEDTQYF
cdr3_nt: TGTGCCGGATCTAGCGGGGAGGAAGATACGCAGTATTTT